This paragraph reports one T cell receptor (beta chain). Its specificity is not known. The V and J ends lost 7 bases and 3 bases respectively, with 24 bases between them. The CDR3 runs 17 residues. Germline lookup yields CDR1 SGHTA and CDR2 FQGNSA. TCRdb fed the 5' RACE reads into MiXCR, producing one record per CDR3 protein. Seen here are around 39,000 distinct CDR3 sequences, roughly 13% observed once, and the top ten hold under 35%. The sample comes from a study of CD8 T cells in ankylosing spondylitis. Findings and limits, study-wide: The study identified a TCR beta motif of under ten highly homologous variants that appeared characteristic of ankylosing spondylitis blood.

The clonotype comes from a male donor with ankylosing spondylitis. Material: synovial fluid, either unsorted or a sorted T cell fraction (not recorded which). This chain connects TRBV7-2 to TRBJ1-2; no clear D gene. The CDR3 spells CASTTGAVPGRDYGYTF. The CDR3 DNA reads as TGTGCCAGCACCACCGGAGCCGTGCCGGGTCGGGACTATGGCTACACCTTC.